This T cell receptor beta chain was identified in a study of early T cells in non-severe SARS-CoV-2 infection (dated by TCRdb to the early 2020s). Describing the broader study: Because TCR sequencing relied on bulk RNA taken from unsorted whole blood, pairing of alpha and beta chains was not possible. Study-level results and caveats: VDJdb matching was skewed toward anti-spike CD8 responses and likely underestimated virus-specific expansions, missing private and CD4 specificities.

With respect to this clonotype: Its antigen remains unidentified. No qualities accompany the bases; no much larger clone lies one base away.

From a lookup of the germline V gene (reference sequence), CDR1 and CDR2 are DFQATT and SNEGSKA. Trimming removed 0 bases from V and 7 bases from J, leaving 24 bases between the germline ends. The CDR3 numbers 18 residues from cysteine through phenylalanine. The kept DNA is CDR3 alone, 54 bases in frame from the first base. This was a case-control study nested in a cohort of healthcare workers in London, UK, who had nasopharyngeal swab PCR tests and blood samples taken every week. Healthcare workers were enrolled in the week of the UK lockdown, from 23 to 31 March 2020, and were followed every week for up to roughly 16 weeks. Library creation used 5' RACE. The sequencing machine was a NextSeq 500. To correct for sequencing error and PCR bias, the TCR library protocol tagged individual cDNA molecules with unique molecular identifiers. Sequencing covered both TCR alpha and beta chains, and within each sample the abundances of alpha and beta sequences were tightly co-correlated. In the original analysis: Decombinator V4 was used to annotate the V gene, J gene and CDR3 of the TCR sequences. Expanded TCRs were defined as changing significantly between any two time points under a Poisson model with p below 0.0001. TCR abundances were normalised to the total number of TCRs sequenced in each sample and reported as counts per million. TRAV1-2 paired with TRAJ12, TRAJ20 or TRAJ33 defined MAIT TCRs, while TRAV10 paired with TRAJ18 defined iNKT TCRs. VDJdb, accessed on 1 November 2021, was searched for TCRs annotated for CMV, EBV and SARS-CoV-2, and TCRs annotated for more than one antigen were excluded. TCRdb reanalyzed the raw reads on its own, using fastp at Q25 for trimming and MiXCR for clone calling, and kept in-frame beta chains. All rows with the same CDR3 protein become a single entry with the most common DNA and genes. The V and J calls here are based on TCRdb, not the publication. Recorded for this sample are around 64,000 distinct CDR3 sequences; around an eighth of them occurred a single time. About 1.3% of the sample is taken by the ten largest.

The sample was whole blood, taken at baseline. The TCR comes from an adult who was a healthcare worker with PCR-confirmed SARS-CoV-2 infection or an uninfected control (not recorded which). Recombination joined TRBV20-1 with TRBJ1-4; tentative D gene TRBD1, with 5 bases matching. The CDR3 reads CSARDEGTRRALGEKLFF. The sequenced DNA: TGCAGTGCTAGAGATGAAGGGACTCGGCGAGCCTTAGGTGAAAAACTGTTTTTT.